This TCR beta chain was recovered during a study of shared clonotypes between healthy human individuals. Cells designated naive CD8 were CD45RO-negative and were positively selected for CCR7, with terminally differentiated effector memory CD45RA+ cells excluded. Study results and limitations: What rarefaction showed was incomplete sorted-subset sequencing despite large depth.

Germline loops: CDR1 SGHVS, CDR2 FQNEAQ. The junction had 7 bases not matched to a gene; V was cut back by 0 bases and J by 5 bases. There are 17 residues in the CDR3. In the authors' methods: Junction-only immunoSEQ data arrived without quality scores, meaning filtering differed. Profiling relied on immunoSEQ multiplex PCR, and the TCRdb table lists in-frame clones only, not all of them. That table is the source of V, J and clone size, and D and trimming were worked out from the DNA. Found here are more than 2 million clones, about 95% of them singletons; the top ten hold 1.1%. In regard to this clone: The antigen is unknown.

Sequenced sample: naive CD8+ T cells sorted from blood. The TCR sequence derives from a man younger than 35 in good health. The genes are TRBV7-8 and TRBJ2-1; 10 bases agree with TRBD2. The CDR3 region is CASSLALGTSVHNEQFF. CDR3 nucleotide sequence: TGTGCCAGCAGCTTAGCCCTAGGGACTAGCGTTCACAATGAGCAGTTCTTC.